This TCR beta chain was sequenced for a study of blood T cells in healthy people across ages. Study-level points and caveats: Because donor CMV status was unknown, expanded clonotype changes were possibly confounded.

PCR was performed a second time for roughly 7 to 11 cycles using a sample-barcoded 5' primer and a J-beta primer mix. Per-sample output comprised a minimum of 2.5 million paired-end reads containing CDR3. From the 5' RACE reads, TCRdb called clonotypes with MiXCR, one entry per CDR3 protein. The data contain approximately 490,000 distinct CDR3 sequences, less than 25% of them seen just once; the ten biggest clones take up just under 9%. There are a few counts of this clonotype. Its target is not known. The amount of total RNA extracted per sample was at least 6 micrograms. Germline V gives CDR1 SGHTA, CDR2 FQGTGA. V shed 5 bases and J shed 0 bases, with 12 bases lying between them. There are 15 residues in the CDR3. This same sample was also part of a study on T cells of mothers and their children.

The chain joins TRBV7-3 to TRBJ2-3; D not certain. The sequencing sample was made of blood. The receptor was derived from a boy aged 5-17 years in good health. CDR3: CASSPLITSTDTQYF. CDR3 nucleotides: TGTGCCAGCAGCCCATTAATTACTAGCACAGATACGCAGTATTTT.